The rows below give T cell receptor beta chains drawn from one sample of a study of CD8 T cells in ankylosing spondylitis. TCRdb re-analysed the 5' RACE reads in MiXCR, keeping a single row per CDR3 protein. Of hundreds of thousands of distinct CDR3 sequences in the sample, about 25% were seen once. The sequenced sample was blood, either unsorted or a sorted T cell fraction (not recorded which). Receptors originate from a male donor with ankylosing spondylitis. The CDR3 runs from the conserved cysteine through the conserved F or W. The D gene is left open where the match is weak.

>-|TRBV4-1|TRBJ1-3|15
CASSPGGSSGNTIYF
>TRBD2|TRBV24-1|TRBJ2-1|16
CATSDSRLAGNNEQFF
>-|TRBV12-3/TRBV12-4|TRBJ1-2|16
CASSLALTGRMGGYTF
>-|TRBV5-1|TRBJ2-3|15
CASSWQGGNTDTQYF
>-|TRBV5-1|TRBJ2-3|17
CASSPARGRPSTDTQYF
>TRBD1|TRBV7-9|TRBJ1-4|15
CASSLRTGANEKLFF
>TRBD2|TRBV9|TRBJ2-1|15
CASNPRTSVYNEQFF
>-|TRBV12-3/TRBV12-4|TRBJ2-3|12
CASSFIPDTQYF
>-|TRBV11-2|TRBJ1-6|16
CASSSRASSYNSPLHF
>TRBD1|TRBV10-2|TRBJ2-7|17
CASSEWGGQGETYEQYF
>TRBD1|TRBV10-2|TRBJ1-5|15
CASRERTGNNQPQHF
>-|TRBV29-1|TRBJ1-1|13
CSVALLAGREAFF
>-|TRBV20-1|TRBJ2-7|13
CSARREVGGEQYF
>TRBD2|TRBV3-1|TRBJ2-1|14
CASSQREREGQRFF
>-|TRBV14|TRBJ1-2|14
CASSQGAGAYGYTF
>-|TRBV5-1|TRBJ2-2|14
CASSAIANTGELFF
>TRBD2|TRBV24-1|TRBJ2-1|17
CATSDLVTSGRVDEQFF
>-|TRBV11-2|TRBJ1-1|15
CASSLDRKGNTEAFF
>TRBD2|TRBV5-6|TRBJ2-7|16
CASSLWEGLLYHEQYF
>-|TRBV19|TRBJ1-5|14
CASSIDRRGQPQHF
>-|TRBV7-6|TRBJ1-1|17
CASSSGGSGIRHTEAFF
>-|TRBV12-3/TRBV12-4|TRBJ1-1|13
CASSFMVAGVAFF
>TRBD1|TRBV5-1|TRBJ2-7|14
CASSTGTELGEQYF
>TRBD1|TRBV18|TRBJ1-1|15
CASSRTGGRGTEAFF
>-|TRBV7-9|TRBJ1-1|14
CASNPGTANTEAFF
>TRBD1|TRBV25-1|TRBJ1-1|18
CASSDPGQGVGKDTEAFF
>-|TRBV6-1|TRBJ2-7|12
CASSGNSYEQYF